The sequence of this T cell receptor (beta chain) was determined in a study of shared clonotypes between healthy human individuals. Sorted-subset replicate PCR reactions were performed with approximately 200 ng DNA, corresponding to tens of thousands of T cell genomes. TCRdb's table, derived via immunoSEQ multiplex PCR, lists solely in-frame clones and lacks some. The table has hundreds of thousands of clones, more than 95% seen once. All donors qualified as healthy HIV-negative adults and had experienced no recent acute infections or vaccinations. Deletions cut 1 base from V and 5 bases from J, with 6 bases between. The CDR3 sequence is 12 residues long. The germline V gene encodes CDR1 SGHDT and CDR2 YYEEEE.

The chain carries TRBV5-6 and TRBJ1-2; no firm D call. Sequences were obtained from naive CD4+ T cells sorted from blood. As to subset: CD45RA+ positively selected. This receptor was identified in a woman younger than 45 in good health. In DNA form, the CDR3 reads TGTGCCAGCAGCTTGTTTGGTTATGGCTACACCTTC. Translation: CASSLFGYGYTF. The full variable domain, rest sourced from reference TRBV5-6 and TRBJ1-2, is DAGVTQSPTHLIKTRGQQVTLRCSPKSGHDTVSWYQQALGQGPQFIFQYYEEEERQRGNFPDRFSGHQFPNYSSELNVNALLLGDSALYLCASSLFGYGYTFGSGTRLTVV.